Following are 7 T cell receptor beta chains from one sample sequenced in a study of radiotherapy plus CTLA-4 blockade in lung cancer. This table comes from immunoSEQ multiplex PCR, and its TCRdb copy is limited to in-frame clones, with some not included. The sample holds tens of thousands of clones, around 80% seen once. The sample consisted of peripheral blood, taken from a patient treated with radiotherapy plus ipilimumab. The receptors stem from a human donor with non-small cell lung cancer who had a complete response to radiotherapy plus ipilimumab.

J is TRBJ1-2 and V is TRBV6-5; D call uncertain. This CDR3 is 13 amino acids long. From germline, CDR1 is MNHEY and CDR2 SVGAGI. The V and J ends lost 6 bases and 1 base respectively, with 9 bases between them. The CDR3 nucleotides read TGTGCCAGCAGGGTAAACATTAACTATGGCTACACCTTC. This gives the protein CASRVNINYGYTF.

The rearrangement uses TRBV7-9 and TRBJ1-1, with D possibly being TRBD1 (6 bases). The CDR3 is made up of 15 amino acids. V lost 1 base and J 2 bases, leaving 11 bases between the germline ends. CDR1 and CDR2 from the germline V gene are SEHNR and FQNEAQ (reference sequence). The CDR3 DNA sequence: TGTGCCAGCAGCTTAGTTAAGGGGGATAACACTGAAGCTTTCTTT. It is translated as CASSLVKGDNTEAFF. Combining the CDR3 with reference TRBV7-9 and TRBJ1-1 gives the whole variable domain DTGVSQNPRHKITKRGQNVTFRCDPISEHNRLYWYRQTLGQGPEFLTYFQNEAQLEKSRLLSDRFSAERPKGSFSTLEIQRTEQGDSAMYLCASSLVKGDNTEAFFGQGTRLTVV.

As concerns this clone: It may be a read error: a sequence one base away is much more abundant. Distinct nucleotide sequences in the sample also encode this CDR3. This rearrangement joins TRBV30 to TRBJ1-5; D is undetermined. Germline CDR1 is GTSNPN and CDR2 is SVGIG (reference sequence). Trimming pared 0 bases from V and 5 bases from J, leaving 8 bases between. There are 13 residues in the CDR3. This CDR3 reads CAWSVREDQPQHF. CDR3 nucleotides: TGTGCCTGGAGTGTACGGGAGGATCAGCCCCAGCATTTT.

The V and J genes are TRBV10-2 and TRBJ2-7, with D perhaps matching TRBD1 or TRBD2 (5 bases each). Germline lookup yields CDR1 WSHSY and CDR2 SAAADI. The V end lost 0 bases, the J end lost 4 bases, and 7 bases lay between the germline ends. This CDR3 has 13 amino acids. As DNA, the CDR3 is TGCGCCAGCAGTGAGTCGGGACCTTACGAGCAGTACTTC. This gives the protein CASSESGPYEQYF.

The V call is TRBV18, the J call TRBJ1-1, with TRBD1 matching 10 bases. From germline, CDR1 is KGHSH and CDR2 LQKENI. The CDR3 sequence is 15 residues long. Trimming removed 2 bases from V and 3 bases from J; junction bases left unmatched: 3. The CDR3 DNA reads as TGTGCCAGCTCACCAACCGGGACAGGGGACACTGAAGCTTTCTTT. This codes for CASSPTGTGDTEAFF.

CDR3 nucleotide sequence: TGCGCCAGCAGCCAAGAAGGGTCGGGGAGCGGACTCACAGATACGCAGTATTTT. Its translation: CASSQEGSGSGLTDTQYF. The chain combines TRBV4-3 with TRBJ2-3; D might be TRBD2 (5 bases). Germline CDR1 reads LGHNA; CDR2 reads YSLEER. The CDR3 covers 18 residues. Deletions cut 0 bases from V and 2 bases from J, with 18 bases between.

This clone has more than one count but fewer than ten. This chain uses TRBV7-2 with TRBJ1-4; weak D call: TRBD1 (6 bases). Trimming removed 1 base at V and 8 bases at J, with 14 bases between. The CDR3 spans 15 residues. Germline loops: CDR1 SGHTA, CDR2 FQGNSA. The CDR3 DNA follows: TGTGCCAGCAGCTTAGATGGGGGGCGCGACGAAAAACTGTTTTTT. Residues: CASSLDGGRDEKLFF.